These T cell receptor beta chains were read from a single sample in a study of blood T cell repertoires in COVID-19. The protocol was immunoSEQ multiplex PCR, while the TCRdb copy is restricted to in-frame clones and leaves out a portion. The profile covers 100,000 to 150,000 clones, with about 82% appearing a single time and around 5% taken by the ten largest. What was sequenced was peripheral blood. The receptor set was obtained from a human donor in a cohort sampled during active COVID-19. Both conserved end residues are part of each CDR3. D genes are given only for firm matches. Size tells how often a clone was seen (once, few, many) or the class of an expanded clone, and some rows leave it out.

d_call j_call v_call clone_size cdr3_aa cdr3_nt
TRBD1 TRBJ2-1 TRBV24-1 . CATSDRRQGAIGNEQFF TGTGCCACCAGTGACCGCAGACAGGGGGCTATCGGCAATGAGCAGTTCTTC
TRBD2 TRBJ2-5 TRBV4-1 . CASSPRGLAPETQYF TGCGCCAGCAGCCCAAGGGGACTAGCCCCAGAGACCCAGTACTTC
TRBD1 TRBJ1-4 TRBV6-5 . CASSRPGQGNEKLFF TGTGCCAGCAGTCGACCGGGACAGGGTAATGAAAAACTGTTTTTT
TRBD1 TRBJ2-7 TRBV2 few CASHGTDYEQYF TGTGCCAGCCACGGGACAGATTACGAGCAGTACTTC
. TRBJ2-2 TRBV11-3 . CASSLAVGTNTGELFF TGTGCCAGCAGCTTAGCGGTCGGGACGAACACCGGGGAGCTGTTTTTT
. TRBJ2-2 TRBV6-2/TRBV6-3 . CASSYRPREESRELFF TGTGCCAGCAGTTACCGCCCAAGGGAGGAGTCCCGGGAGCTGTTTTTT
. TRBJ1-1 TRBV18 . CASSLQRAEAFF TGTGCCAGCTCACTACAGAGGGCTGAAGCTTTCTTT
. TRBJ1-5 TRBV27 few CASSRASNQPQHF TGTGCCAGTTCCAGGGCTTCCAATCAGCCCCAGCATTTT
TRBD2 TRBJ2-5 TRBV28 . CASSLVSSGRETQYF TGTGCCAGCAGTTTAGTTTCTAGCGGAAGGGAGACCCAGTACTTC
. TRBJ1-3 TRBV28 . CASRGVLKDTIYF TGTGCCAGCAGGGGAGTTTTGAAGGACACCATATATTTT
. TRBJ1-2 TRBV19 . CASSIGTKDYGYTF TGTGCCAGTAGTATAGGGACAAAGGACTATGGCTACACCTTC
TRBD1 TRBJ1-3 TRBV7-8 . CASSSTGVSSGNTIYF TGTGCCAGCAGCTCGACAGGGGTTAGCTCTGGAAACACCATATATTTT
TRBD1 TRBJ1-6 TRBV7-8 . CASSSGTGRSSPLHF TGTGCCAGCAGCTCCGGGACAGGGCGAAGTTCACCCCTCCACTTT
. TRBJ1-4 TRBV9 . CASSPLQGSNEKLFF TGTGCCAGCAGCCCGCTACAGGGCTCTAATGAAAAACTGTTTTTT
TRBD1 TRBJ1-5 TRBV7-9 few CASSLSRDRGRRGDQPQHF TGTGCCAGCAGCTTATCCCGTGACAGGGGGCGCAGAGGGGATCAGCCCCAGCATTTT
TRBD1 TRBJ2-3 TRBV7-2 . CASSLPPGQGADTQYF TGTGCCAGCAGCCTTCCGCCGGGACAGGGGGCGGATACGCAGTATTTT
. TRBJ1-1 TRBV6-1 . CASSESGGGFRPEAFF TGTGCCAGCAGTGAATCGGGGGGAGGGTTTCGGCCTGAAGCTTTCTTT
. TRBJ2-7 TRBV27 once CASSLEASAYEQYF TGTGCCAGCAGTTTAGAGGCATCGGCCTACGAGCAGTACTTC
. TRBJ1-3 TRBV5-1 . CARTRGTPDGNTIYF TGCGCCAGGACAAGAGGGACACCCGATGGAAACACCATATATTTT
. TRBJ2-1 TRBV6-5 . CASSYRADTYNEQFF TGTGCCAGCAGTTACCGCGCGGACACCTACAATGAGCAGTTCTTC
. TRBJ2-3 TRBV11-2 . CASSFWAVDTQYF TGTGCCAGCAGCTTCTGGGCCGTAGATACGCAGTATTTT
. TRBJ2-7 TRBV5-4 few CASSLVGHLYEQYF TGTGCCAGCAGCTTGGTGGGACATTTATACGAGCAGTACTTC
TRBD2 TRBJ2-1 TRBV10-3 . CAISAPGLAEVSSYNEQFF TGTGCCATCAGTGCACCGGGACTAGCGGAGGTCAGCTCCTACAATGAGCAGTTCTTC
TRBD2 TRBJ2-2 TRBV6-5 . CASSYSGRIAGELFF TGTGCCAGCAGTTATAGCGGGAGAATCGCCGGGGAGCTGTTTTTT
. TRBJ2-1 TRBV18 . CASSPGGTPGEQFF TGTGCCAGCTCACCAGGCGGGACTCCGGGGGAGCAGTTCTTC
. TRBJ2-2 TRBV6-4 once CASSPAAGSTGELFF TGTGCCAGCAGTCCTGCGGCGGGAAGCACCGGGGAGCTGTTTTTT
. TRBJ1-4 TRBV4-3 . CASSQGGPGEGEKLFF TGCGCCAGCAGCCAAGGCGGTCCAGGGGAGGGTGAAAAACTGTTTTTT
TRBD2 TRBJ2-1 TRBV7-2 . CASSLLGLAGVKQFF TGTGCCAGCAGCTTATTGGGACTAGCGGGAGTAAAGCAGTTCTTC
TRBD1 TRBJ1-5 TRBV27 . CASSSTDRRYSNQPQHF TGTGCCAGCAGTTCGACGGACAGGAGGTATAGCAATCAGCCCCAGCATTTT
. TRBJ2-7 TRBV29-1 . CSVERVGGVYEQYF TGCAGCGTTGAAAGGGTCGGGGGAGTCTACGAGCAGTACTTC
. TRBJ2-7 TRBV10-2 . CASRTNPGGSYEQYF TGCGCCAGCAGAACAAACCCCGGGGGCTCCTACGAGCAGTACTTC
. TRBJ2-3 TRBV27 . CASSLRTSLDTQYF TGTGCCAGCAGTTTGAGGACAAGTCTAGATACGCAGTATTTT
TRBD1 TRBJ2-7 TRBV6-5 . CASSYGQGPYEQYF TGTGCCAGCAGTTACGGACAGGGGCCCTACGAGCAGTACTTC